The 21 T cell receptor beta chains below all came from one sample that was sequenced in a study of blood T cell repertoires in COVID-19. The method was immunoSEQ multiplex PCR; TCRdb's version includes in-frame clones alone and lacks a portion of them. In the table there are 200,000 to 250,000 clones, 81% of which are singletons. Sequencing was performed on PBMCs or T cells enriched from blood (not recorded which). The receptors were gathered from a man aged 40-55 years who had recovered from COVID-19.

Only one count was recorded for this clone. V usage is TRBV10-1 and J usage is TRBJ2-1; D is uncertain. Germline loops: CDR1 WNHNN, CDR2 SYGVQD (reference sequence). Trimming took off 2 bases at V and 6 bases at J, with 5 bases between the two ends. The CDR3 has 12 residues. CDR3: CASSEPRNEQFF. The CDR3 nucleotides are TGCGCCAGCAGTGAGCCCCGCAATGAGCAGTTCTTC.

The chain carries TRBV10-3 and TRBJ1-5; 9 bases line up with TRBD1. From germline, CDR1 is ENHRY and CDR2 SYGVKD. V lost 0 bases and J lost 0; bases outside the gene matches: 12. CDR3 size: 20 residues. The DNA for the CDR3 is TGTGCCATCAGTGAGTCCAAGGGGACAGGGATTTCATATAGCAATCAGCCCCAGCATTTT. Residues: CAISESKGTGISYSNQPQHF.

V gene TRBV29-1 combines with J gene TRBJ2-7; D is uncertain. Looked up from germline, CDR1 is SQVTM and CDR2 is ANQGSEA. CDR3 length: 10 amino acids. Trimming took off 4 bases at V and 4 bases at J, with 5 bases between the two ends. In DNA, the CDR3 is TGCAGCGTTGGTCAGTACGAGCAGTACTTC. The encoded protein is CSVGQYEQYF.

This clone was counted once. This chain uses TRBV5-1 with TRBJ2-7; D unclear. The germline CDR1 and CDR2 sequences are SGHRS and YFSETQ. CDR3 length: 11 residues. Trimming removed 3 bases from V and 3 bases from J, with 4 bases in between. In DNA, the CDR3 is TGCGCCAGCAGCTCCCACTACGAGCAGTACTTC. Protein product: CASSSHYEQYF.

The sample holds a few counts of this clone. The chain combines TRBV18 with TRBJ2-1, with D unclear. V was shortened by 1 base and J by 2 bases, with 15 bases between the two germline ends. Germline V lookup: CDR1 KGHSH, CDR2 LQKENI. The CDR3 is made up of 17 amino acids. The CDR3 sequence is CASSPLGSGRTYNEQFF. The CDR3 nucleotides are TGTGCCAGCTCACCACTAGGCTCAGGCAGAACCTACAATGAGCAGTTCTTC.

J is TRBJ2-7 and V is TRBV4-1; TRBD2 aligns across 9 bases. The CDR3 totals 19 residues. Germline V gene data show CDR1 as MGHRA and CDR2 as YSYEKL. J gave up 5 bases and V 0 bases, and 17 bases lay outside the gene matches. The CDR3 DNA reads TGCGCCAGCAGCCAAGATCAGAGTGGGGCGGGAGGGCCAAGAAACGAGCAGTACTTC. Its translation is CASSQDQSGAGGPRNEQYF.

The chain joins TRBV5-1 to TRBJ2-2; tentative D call: TRBD1 (6 bases). There are 15 residues in the CDR3. CDR1 is SGHRS, CDR2 YFSETQ, per germline. Trimming took 4 bases from V and 2 from J, leaving 12 bases between them. The CDR3 DNA follows: TGCGCCAGCAGCCGGACAGCCGCTAACACCGGGGAGCTGTTTTTT. Protein sequence: CASSRTAANTGELFF. Supplemented by reference TRBV5-1 and TRBJ2-2, the full variable domain reads KAGVTQTPRYLIKTRGQQVTLSCSPISGHRSVSWYQQTPGQGLQFLFEYFSETQRNKGNFPGRFSGRQFSNSRSEMNVSTLELGDSALYLCASSRTAANTGELFFGEGSRLTVL.

The chain employs TRBV19 and TRBJ2-5; 11 bases map to TRBD1. The CDR3 is made up of 16 amino acids. The V and J ends lost 6 bases and 2 bases, in that order; junction bases with no gene match: 8. Germline CDR1 and CDR2: LNHDA and SQIVND (reference sequence). Here the CDR3 reads CASSAGTGGTQETQYF. The CDR3 bases are TGTGCCAGTAGCGCCGGGACAGGGGGTACTCAAGAGACCCAGTACTTC.

The chain uses TRBV7-9 and TRBJ1-2; D is possibly TRBD1 (5 bases). The germline V and J ends were trimmed by 4 bases and 8 bases, with 17 bases remaining between them. Germline V lookup: CDR1 SEHNR, CDR2 FQNEAQ (reference sequence). The CDR3 runs to 14 residues. The CDR3 DNA sequence: TGTGCCAGCAGCTGGCAGGGAAGTCTGACCGGCTACACCTTC. Encoded protein: CASSWQGSLTGYTF.

This sequence joins TRBV29-1 and TRBJ1-2; no clear D gene. The germline V gene has CDR1 SQVTM and CDR2 ANQGSEA. The germline V and J ends were trimmed by 2 bases and 3 bases, with 4 bases remaining between them. The CDR3 loop spans 11 amino acids. The CDR3 nucleotides read TGCAGCGTTGAACAGGACTATGGCTACACCTTC. It encodes CSVEQDYGYTF.

The chain recombines TRBV19 with TRBJ1-1; 10 bases align to TRBD1. The length of the CDR3 is 14 residues. CDR1 LNHDA and CDR2 SQIVND come from the germline V gene (reference sequence). The ends lost 3 bases at V and 4 bases at J; junction bases unmatched: 2. CDR3 in amino acids: CASSIGQGVTEAFF. The CDR3 coding sequence is TGTGCCAGTAGTATCGGACAGGGGGTCACTGAAGCTTTCTTT. The full variable domain, rest sourced from reference TRBV19 and TRBJ1-1, is DGGITQSPKYLFRKEGQNVTLSCEQNLNHDAMYWYRQDPGQGLRLIYYSQIVNDFQKGDIAEGYSVSREKKESFPLTVTSAQKNPTAFYLCASSIGQGVTEAFFGQGTRLTVV.

In its sample, this clone was seen a few times. This chain joins TRBV20-1 and TRBJ2-3; D not certain. CDR3 length equals 15 residues. Germline assignment: CDR1 DFQATT and CDR2 SNEGSKA (reference sequence). Trimming took off 3 bases at V and 5 bases at J, with 18 bases between the two ends. The chain's CDR3 is CSASFQRKPQDTQYF. The CDR3 bases are TGCAGTGCTAGTTTCCAGCGCAAACCACAAGATACGCAGTATTTT.

This chain uses TRBV19 with TRBJ2-3; the D is unclear. CDR1 is LNHDA, CDR2 SQIVND, per germline (reference sequence). The CDR3 spans 15 residues. V lost 7 bases to trimming and J lost 9 bases, with 23 bases between them. The CDR3 region is CASKSTSASFMTQYF. CDR3 bases: TGTGCCAGTAAATCTACAAGCGCCTCATTCATGACGCAGTATTTT. Based on the CDR3 plus reference TRBV19 and TRBJ2-3, the full variable domain is DGGITQSPKYLFRKEGQNVTLSCEQNLNHDAMYWYRQDPGQGLRLIYYSQIVNDFQKGDIAEGYSVSREKKESFPLTVTSAQKNPTAFYLCASKSTSASFMTQYFGPGTRLTVL.

The gene calls are TRBV7-3 and TRBJ1-1; D possibly corresponds to TRBD1 (6 bases). The V end was cut by 6 bases, the J end by 4 bases, with 12 bases between. The CDR3 covers 13 residues. Germline assignment: CDR1 SGHTA and CDR2 FQGTGA. CDR3 amino acids: CASSEGGGTEAFF. The CDR3 nucleotides read TGTGCCAGCAGTGAGGGAGGGGGCACTGAAGCTTTCTTT. The whole variable domain, filled in from reference TRBV7-3 and TRBJ1-1, reads GAGVSQTPSNKVTEKGKYVELRCDPISGHTALYWYRQSLGQGPEFLIYFQGTGAADDSGLPNDRFFAVRPEGSVSTLKIQRTERGDSAVYLCASSEGGGTEAFFGQGTRLTVV.

This rearrangement joins TRBV5-5 to TRBJ2-7; 7 bases agree with TRBD1. The CDR3 consists of 14 residues. In germline, CDR1 is SGHKS, CDR2 YYEKEE (reference sequence). With 4 bases clipped from V and 3 bases from J, the junction kept 7 bases outside the gene matches. Written as DNA, the CDR3 is TGTGCCAGCAGCATCCGACAGGGCTTCTACGAGCAGTACTTC. Encoded protein: CASSIRQGFYEQYF.

The V call is TRBV7-9, the J call TRBJ1-2, with 7 positions matching TRBD1. The V gene end was trimmed by 5 bases and the J gene end by 6 bases; junction bases not matched to a gene: 6. Germline V gives CDR1 SEHNR, CDR2 FQNEAQ (reference sequence). The CDR3 runs 13 residues. The CDR3 nucleotides read TGTGCCAGCAGCCAAGGGACAGAGGATGGCTACACCTTC. Its translation: CASSQGTEDGYTF.

The rearrangement links TRBV3-1 (or the pseudogene TRBV3-2) to TRBJ1-2, with D perhaps TRBD1 (6 bases). This CDR3 comprises 16 residues. The V end lost 2 bases, the J end lost 2 bases, and 15 bases lay between the germline ends. CDR1 LGHDT and CDR2 YNNKEL come from the germline V gene (reference sequence). DNA of the CDR3: TGTGCCAGCAGCCAACACGGACAGAAGGGGAACTATGGCTACACCTTC. It is translated as CASSQHGQKGNYGYTF.

The rearrangement uses TRBV5-1 and TRBJ1-2; D remains unclear. V lost 4 bases to trimming and J lost 7 bases, with 20 bases between them. Germline V gene data show CDR1 as SGHRS and CDR2 as YFSETQ. CDR3 size: 15 residues. CDR3 in amino acids: CASSPDRRRESGYTF. The CDR3 region has the DNA TGCGCCAGCAGCCCCGATAGGAGACGAGAGTCTGGCTACACCTTC.

V is TRBV18 and J is TRBJ2-1; 7 bases fit TRBD2. V dropped 0 bases and J dropped 2; count of bases not matched to a gene: 1. This CDR3 region has 15 residues. Germline CDR1 and CDR2: KGHSH and LQKENI. The CDR3 DNA reads as TGTGCCAGCTCACCACCACGGGGGGCCTACAATGAGCAGTTCTTC. As protein: CASSPPRGAYNEQFF. The full variable domain, completed using reference TRBV18 and TRBJ2-1, is NAGVMQNPRHLVRRRGQEARLRCSPMKGHSHVYWYRQLPEEGLKFMVYLQKENIIDESGMPKERFSAEFPKEGPSILRIQQVVRGDSAAYFCASSPPRGAYNEQFFGPGTRLTVL.

The genes are TRBV2 and TRBJ1-5, with D possibly TRBD1 on 6 matching bases. Trimming left V 4 bases short and J 2 bases short, with 15 bases between. Germline V gene lookup returns CDR1 SNHLY and CDR2 FYNNEI. The CDR3 spans 16 residues. In DNA form, the CDR3 reads TGTGCCAGCAGTGCCGGGGGGCTCGGTGGCAATCAGCCCCAGCATTTT. Translating gives CASSAGGLGGNQPQHF.

V is TRBV7-6 and J is TRBJ2-7; TRBD2 matches at 9 bases. V lost 0 bases, J lost 3 bases, and 0 bases stayed unmatched. The CDR3 covers 14 residues. The germline V gene has CDR1 SGHVS and CDR2 FNYEAQ. CDR3 sequence (DNA): TGTGCCAGCAGCTTAGCTAGCGGGAGCTACGAGCAGTACTTC. Amino acid sequence: CASSLASGSYEQYF.